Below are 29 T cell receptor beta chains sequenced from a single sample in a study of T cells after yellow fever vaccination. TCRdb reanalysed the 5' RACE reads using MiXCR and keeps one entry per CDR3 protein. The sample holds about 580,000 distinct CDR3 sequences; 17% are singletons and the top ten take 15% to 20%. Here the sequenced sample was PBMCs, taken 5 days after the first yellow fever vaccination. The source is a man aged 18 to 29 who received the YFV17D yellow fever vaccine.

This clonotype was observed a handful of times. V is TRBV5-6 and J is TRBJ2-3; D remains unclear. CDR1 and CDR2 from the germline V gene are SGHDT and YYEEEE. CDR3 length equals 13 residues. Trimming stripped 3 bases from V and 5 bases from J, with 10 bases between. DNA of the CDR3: TGTGCCAGCAGCTCCCCACAGCGAGATACGCAGTATTTT. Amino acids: CASSSPQRDTQYF.

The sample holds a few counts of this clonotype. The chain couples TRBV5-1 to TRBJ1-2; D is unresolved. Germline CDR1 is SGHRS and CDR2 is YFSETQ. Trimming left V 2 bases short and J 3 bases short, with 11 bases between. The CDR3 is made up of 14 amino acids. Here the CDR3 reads CASSFPGEDYGYTF. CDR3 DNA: TGCGCCAGCAGCTTCCCAGGAGAGGACTATGGCTACACCTTC.

The CDR3 reads CSVEGMVGASTDTQYF. The CDR3 DNA follows: TGCAGCGTTGAGGGCATGGTCGGGGCTAGCACAGATACGCAGTATTTT. The chain couples TRBV29-1 to TRBJ2-3, with D tentatively TRBD1 or TRBD2 (5 bases each). V was cut by 3 bases and J by 0 bases, with 16 bases left in between. Germline-derived CDR1 and CDR2 are SQVTM and ANQGSEA. This CDR3 has 16 residues.

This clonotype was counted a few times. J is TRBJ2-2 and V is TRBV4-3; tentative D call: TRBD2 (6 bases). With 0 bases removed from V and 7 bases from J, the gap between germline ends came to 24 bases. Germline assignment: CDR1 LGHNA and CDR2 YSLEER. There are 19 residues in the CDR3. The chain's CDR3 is CASSQEGSWRDRSYGELFF. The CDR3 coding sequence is TGCGCCAGCAGCCAAGAAGGGTCATGGCGGGATCGGTCCTACGGGGAGCTGTTTTTT.

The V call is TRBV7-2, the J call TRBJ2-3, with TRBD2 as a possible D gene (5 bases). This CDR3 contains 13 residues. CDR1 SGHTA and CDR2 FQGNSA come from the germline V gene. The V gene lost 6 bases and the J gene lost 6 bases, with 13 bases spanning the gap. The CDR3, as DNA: TGTGCCAGCAGACCGACTAACGTCGATACGCAGTATTTT. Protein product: CASRPTNVDTQYF.

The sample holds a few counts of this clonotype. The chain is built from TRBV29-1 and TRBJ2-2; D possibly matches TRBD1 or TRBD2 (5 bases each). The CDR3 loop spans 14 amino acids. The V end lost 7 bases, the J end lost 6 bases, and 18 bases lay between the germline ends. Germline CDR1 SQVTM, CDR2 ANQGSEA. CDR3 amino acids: CSARPLLGAGELFF. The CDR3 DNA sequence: TGCAGCGCCAGGCCTCTCTTGGGGGCCGGGGAGCTGTTTTTT.

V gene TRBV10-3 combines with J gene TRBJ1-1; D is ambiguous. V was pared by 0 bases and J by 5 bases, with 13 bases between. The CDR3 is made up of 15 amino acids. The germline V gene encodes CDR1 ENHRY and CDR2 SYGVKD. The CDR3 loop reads CAISESVPRGTEAFF. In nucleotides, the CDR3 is TGTGCCATCAGTGAGTCGGTTCCTCGGGGTACTGAAGCTTTCTTT.

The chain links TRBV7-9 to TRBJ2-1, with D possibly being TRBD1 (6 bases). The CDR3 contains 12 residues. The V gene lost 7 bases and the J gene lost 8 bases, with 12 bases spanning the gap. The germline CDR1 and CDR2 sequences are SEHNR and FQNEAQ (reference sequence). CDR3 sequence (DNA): TGTGCCAGCACCTGGGACATTTATGAGCAGTTCTTC. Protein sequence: CASTWDIYEQFF. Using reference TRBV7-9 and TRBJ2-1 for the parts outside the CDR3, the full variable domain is DTGVSQNPRHKITKRGQNVTFRCDPISEHNRLYWYRQTLGQGPEFLTYFQNEAQLEKSRLLSDRFSAERPKGSFSTLEIQRTEQGDSAMYLCASTWDIYEQFFGPGTRLTVL.

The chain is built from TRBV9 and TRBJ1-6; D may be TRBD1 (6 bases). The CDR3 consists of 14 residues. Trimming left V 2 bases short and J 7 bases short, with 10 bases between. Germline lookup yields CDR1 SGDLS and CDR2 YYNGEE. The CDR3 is CASSVGRGNSPLHF. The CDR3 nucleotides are TGTGCCAGCAGCGTCGGTAGGGGGAATTCACCCCTCCACTTT.

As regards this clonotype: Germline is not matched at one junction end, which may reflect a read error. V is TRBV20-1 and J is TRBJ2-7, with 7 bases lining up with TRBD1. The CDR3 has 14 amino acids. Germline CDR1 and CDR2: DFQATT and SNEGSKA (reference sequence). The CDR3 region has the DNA TGCAGTGCTGGAGAGACAGGGAACTCCTACGAGCAGTACTTC. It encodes CSAGETGNSYEQYF.

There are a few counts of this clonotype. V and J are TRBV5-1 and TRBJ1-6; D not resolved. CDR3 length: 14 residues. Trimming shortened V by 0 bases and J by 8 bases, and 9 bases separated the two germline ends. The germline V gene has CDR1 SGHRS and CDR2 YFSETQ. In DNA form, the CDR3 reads TGCGCCAGCAGCTTGGATAGGGTTTATTCACCCCTCCACTTT. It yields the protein CASSLDRVYSPLHF. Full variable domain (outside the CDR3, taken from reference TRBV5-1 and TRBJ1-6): KAGVTQTPRYLIKTRGQQVTLSCSPISGHRSVSWYQQTPGQGLQFLFEYFSETQRNKGNFPGRFSGRQFSNSRSEMNVSTLELGDSALYLCASSLDRVYSPLHFGNGTRLTVT.

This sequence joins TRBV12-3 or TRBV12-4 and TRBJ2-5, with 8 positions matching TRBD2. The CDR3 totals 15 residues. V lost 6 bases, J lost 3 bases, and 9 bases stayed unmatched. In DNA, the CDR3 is TGTGCCAGCAGGCGCGGGGGGAGGGTTGAAGAGACCCAGTACTTC. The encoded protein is CASRRGGRVEETQYF.

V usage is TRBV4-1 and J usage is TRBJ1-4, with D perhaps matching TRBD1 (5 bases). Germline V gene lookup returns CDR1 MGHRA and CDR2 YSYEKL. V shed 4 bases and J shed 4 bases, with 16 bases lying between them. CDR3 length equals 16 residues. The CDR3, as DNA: TGCGCCAGCAGCCGCGGGCCGGGGGAAAGTAATGAAAAACTGTTTTTT. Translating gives CASSRGPGESNEKLFF.

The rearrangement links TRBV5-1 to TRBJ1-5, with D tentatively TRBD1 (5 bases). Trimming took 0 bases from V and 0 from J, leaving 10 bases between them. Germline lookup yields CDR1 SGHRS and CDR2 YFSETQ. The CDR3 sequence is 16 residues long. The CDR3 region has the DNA TGCGCCAGCAGCTTGGATGGGGGATCTAGCAATCAGCCCCAGCATTTT. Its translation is CASSLDGGSSNQPQHF. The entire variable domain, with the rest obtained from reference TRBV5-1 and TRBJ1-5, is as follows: KAGVTQTPRYLIKTRGQQVTLSCSPISGHRSVSWYQQTPGQGLQFLFEYFSETQRNKGNFPGRFSGRQFSNSRSEMNVSTLELGDSALYLCASSLDGGSSNQPQHFGDGTRLSIL.

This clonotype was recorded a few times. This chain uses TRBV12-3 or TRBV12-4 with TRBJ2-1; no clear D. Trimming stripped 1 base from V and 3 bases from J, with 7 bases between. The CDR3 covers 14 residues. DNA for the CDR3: TGTGCCAGCAGTTTAGAAACAGACTACAATGAGCAGTTCTTC. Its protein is CASSLETDYNEQFF.

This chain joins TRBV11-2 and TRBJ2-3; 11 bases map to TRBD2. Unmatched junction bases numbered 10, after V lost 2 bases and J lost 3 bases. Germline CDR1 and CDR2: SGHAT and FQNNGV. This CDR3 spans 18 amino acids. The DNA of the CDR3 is TGTGCCAGCAGCTTACCCGAAAGTAGCGGGGGGGTTACAGATACGCAGTATTTT. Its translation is CASSLPESSGGVTDTQYF.

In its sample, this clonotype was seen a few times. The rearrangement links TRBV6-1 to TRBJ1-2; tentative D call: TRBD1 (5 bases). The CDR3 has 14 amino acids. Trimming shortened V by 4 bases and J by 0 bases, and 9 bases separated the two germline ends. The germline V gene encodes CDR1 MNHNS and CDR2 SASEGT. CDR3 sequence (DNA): TGTGCCAGCAGTGGACGGGGGGCTAACTATGGCTACACCTTC. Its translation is CASSGRGANYGYTF.

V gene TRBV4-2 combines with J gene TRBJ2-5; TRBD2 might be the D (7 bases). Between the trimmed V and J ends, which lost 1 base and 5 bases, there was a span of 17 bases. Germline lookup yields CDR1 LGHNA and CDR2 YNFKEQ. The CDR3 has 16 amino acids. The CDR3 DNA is TGTGCCAGCAGCCAAGGAGGGGGAAGCGGGGCTGAGACCCAGTACTTC. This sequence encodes CASSQGGGSGAETQYF.

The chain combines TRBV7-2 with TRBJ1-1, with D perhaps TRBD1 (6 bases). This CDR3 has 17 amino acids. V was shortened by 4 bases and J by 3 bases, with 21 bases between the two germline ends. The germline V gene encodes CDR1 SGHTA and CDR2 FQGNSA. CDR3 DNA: TGTGCCAGCAGCTCGACAGTTGGGAGGGGGTCTGACACTGAAGCTTTCTTT. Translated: CASSSTVGRGSDTEAFF.

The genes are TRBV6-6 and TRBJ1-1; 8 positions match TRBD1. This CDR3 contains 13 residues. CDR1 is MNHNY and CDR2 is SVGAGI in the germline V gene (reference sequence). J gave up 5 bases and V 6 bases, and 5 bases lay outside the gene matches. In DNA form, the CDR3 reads TGTGCCAGCAGGGATCAGGGGGCGACTGAAGCTTTCTTT. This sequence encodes CASRDQGATEAFF.

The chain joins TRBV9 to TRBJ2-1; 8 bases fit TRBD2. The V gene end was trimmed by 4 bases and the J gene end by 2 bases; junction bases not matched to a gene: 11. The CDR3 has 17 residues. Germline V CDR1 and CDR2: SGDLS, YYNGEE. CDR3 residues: CASSPWTSPRTYNEQFF. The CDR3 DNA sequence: TGTGCCAGCAGCCCTTGGACTAGCCCACGGACCTACAATGAGCAGTTCTTC.

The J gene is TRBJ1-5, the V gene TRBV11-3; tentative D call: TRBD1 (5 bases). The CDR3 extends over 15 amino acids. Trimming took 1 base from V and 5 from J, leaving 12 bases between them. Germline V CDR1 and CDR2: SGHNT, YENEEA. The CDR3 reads CASSLVGVEDQPQHF. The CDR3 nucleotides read TGTGCCAGCAGCTTAGTGGGGGTGGAGGATCAGCCCCAGCATTTT.

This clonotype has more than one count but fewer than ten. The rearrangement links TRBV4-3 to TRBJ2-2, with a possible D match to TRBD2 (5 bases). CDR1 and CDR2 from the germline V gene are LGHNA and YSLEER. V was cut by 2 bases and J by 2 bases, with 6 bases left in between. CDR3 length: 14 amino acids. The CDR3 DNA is TGCGCCAGCAGCCAATGGACTAACACCGGGGAGCTGTTTTTT. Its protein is CASSQWTNTGELFF.

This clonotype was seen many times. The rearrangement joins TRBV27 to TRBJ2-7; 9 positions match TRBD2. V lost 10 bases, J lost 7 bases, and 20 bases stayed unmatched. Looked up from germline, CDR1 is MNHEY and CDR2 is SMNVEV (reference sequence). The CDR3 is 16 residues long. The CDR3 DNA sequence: TGTGCCACCACGGCGGGGGGGCCCAGCGGTTACGAAGAGCAGTACTTC. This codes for CATTAGGPSGYEEQYF.

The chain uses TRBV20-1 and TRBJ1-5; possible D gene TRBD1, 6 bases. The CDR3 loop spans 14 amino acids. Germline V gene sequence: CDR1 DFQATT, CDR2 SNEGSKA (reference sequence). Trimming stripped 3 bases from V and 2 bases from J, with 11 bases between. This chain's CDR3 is CSASKGGGNQPQHF. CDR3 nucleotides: TGCAGTGCTAGTAAGGGGGGGGGCAATCAGCCCCAGCATTTT.

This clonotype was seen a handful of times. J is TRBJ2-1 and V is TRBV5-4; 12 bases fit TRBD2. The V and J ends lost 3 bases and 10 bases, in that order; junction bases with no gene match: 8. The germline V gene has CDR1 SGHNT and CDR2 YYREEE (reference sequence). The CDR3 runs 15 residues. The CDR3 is CASSSKLAGGGEQFF. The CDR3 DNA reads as TGTGCCAGCAGCTCAAAACTAGCGGGGGGCGGGGAGCAGTTCTTC. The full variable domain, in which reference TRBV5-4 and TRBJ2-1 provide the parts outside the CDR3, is ETGVTQSPTHLIKTRGQQVTLRCSSQSGHNTVSWYQQALGQGPQFIFQYYREEENGRGNFPPRFSGLQFPNYSSELNVNALELDDSALYLCASSSKLAGGGEQFFGPGTRLTVL.

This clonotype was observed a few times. The DNA for the CDR3 is TGTGCCAGTAGTACACTGACAGGGTACACTGAAGCTTTCTTT. Its translation is CASSTLTGYTEAFF. The J gene is TRBJ1-1, the V gene TRBV19; TRBD1 agrees at 7 bases. Per germline, CDR1 LNHDA and CDR2 SQIVND (reference sequence). V lost 4 bases, J lost 3 bases, and 5 bases stayed unmatched. CDR3 length: 14 residues.

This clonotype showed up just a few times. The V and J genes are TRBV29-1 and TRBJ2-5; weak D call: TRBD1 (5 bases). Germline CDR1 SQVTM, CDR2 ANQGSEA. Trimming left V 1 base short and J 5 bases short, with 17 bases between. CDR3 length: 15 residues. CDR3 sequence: CSVEGTQGLRETQYF. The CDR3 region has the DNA TGCAGCGTTGAAGGGACCCAGGGTCTCAGGGAGACCCAGTACTTC. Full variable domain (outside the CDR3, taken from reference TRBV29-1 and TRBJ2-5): SAVISQKPSRDICQRGTSLTIQCQVDSQVTMMFWYRQQPGQSLTLIATANQGSEATYESGFVIDKFPISRPNLTFSTLTVSNMSPEDSSIYLCSVEGTQGLRETQYFGPGTRLLVL.

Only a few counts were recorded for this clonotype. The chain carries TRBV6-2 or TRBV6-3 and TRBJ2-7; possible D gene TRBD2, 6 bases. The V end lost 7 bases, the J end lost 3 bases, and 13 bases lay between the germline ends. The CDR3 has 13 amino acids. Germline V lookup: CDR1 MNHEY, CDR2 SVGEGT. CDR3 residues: CASIQDGGYEQYF. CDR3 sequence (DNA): TGTGCCAGCATCCAAGACGGGGGCTACGAGCAGTACTTC.